The 19 T cell receptor beta chains in this list originate from one sample, sequenced in a study of T-cell memory formation after mild COVID-19. TCRdb recomputed calls from the 5' RACE reads with MiXCR, one row per CDR3 protein. The repertoire has more than 100,000 distinct CDR3 sequences, around 15% of them found once; the top ten carry roughly 5.2%. Sequenced input: PBMCs or a T cell subset sorted from them (not recorded which). These receptors were obtained from a man between 18 and 29 years old who had mild COVID-19 (a few samples of this study predate the infection). Cell type and time point are not known.

This clonotype has only a few counts. The V call is TRBV12-3 or TRBV12-4, the J call TRBJ2-1, with 7 bases lining up with TRBD1. J lost 9 bases, V lost 8 bases, and 7 bases had no gene match. This CDR3 contains 12 residues. The CDR3 bases are TGTGCCAGCCACCGGGACAGTGGTGAGCAGTTCTTC. Translated: CASHRDSGEQFF.

The chain carries TRBV5-5 and TRBJ2-7; D ambiguous. Germline V gene lookup returns CDR1 SGHKS and CDR2 YYEKEE (reference sequence). V lost 4 bases and J 7 bases, leaving 15 bases between the germline ends. The CDR3 loop spans 13 amino acids. Here the CDR3 DNA reads TGTGCCAGCAGCGCTACGGCTTCGTGGGAGCAGTACTTC. Its translation is CASSATASWEQYF.

Written as DNA, the CDR3 is TGCAGTGCTAGAGCCGGTAACTCCTACAATGAGCAGTTCTTC. It is translated as CSARAGNSYNEQFF. The chain recombines TRBV20-1 with TRBJ2-1; D not certain. This CDR3 spans 14 amino acids. Trimming removed 1 base at V and 0 bases at J, with 7 bases between. Germline values: CDR1 DFQATT, CDR2 SNEGSKA (reference sequence).

The rearrangement links TRBV15 to TRBJ1-3; D is unresolved. Germline-derived CDR1 and CDR2 are LNHNV and YYDKDF (reference sequence). V lost 2 bases and J 4 bases, leaving 15 bases between the germline ends. The CDR3 totals 16 residues. The CDR3 DNA follows: TGTGCCACCAGCAGAAATGATGGGAATTTCGGAAACACCATATATTTT. This codes for CATSRNDGNFGNTIYF.

This clonotype was picked up many times. The chain is built from TRBV5-6 and TRBJ2-1; maybe TRBD1 (6 bases). The V gene's germline CDR1 is SGHDT and CDR2 YYEEEE. Trimming removed 2 bases from V and 4 bases from J, with 7 bases in between. This CDR3 spans 13 amino acids. The CDR3 coding sequence is TGTGCCAGCAGCTTCGGACAGTACAATGAGCAGTTCTTC. Its translation: CASSFGQYNEQFF.

This clonotype came up once. The chain couples TRBV6-1 to TRBJ2-3; TRBD2 might be the D (5 bases). Trimming pared 3 bases from V and 2 bases from J, leaving 12 bases between. The germline V gene encodes CDR1 MNHNS and CDR2 SASEGT. The CDR3 spans 15 residues. CDR3 loop: CASSERERSTDTQYF. The CDR3 region has the DNA TGTGCCAGCAGTGAGCGCGAGCGGTCCACAGATACGCAGTATTTT.

Ten or more counts support this clonotype. The gene calls are TRBV7-2 and TRBJ2-3; no clear D gene. Germline V gene sequence: CDR1 SGHTA, CDR2 FQGNSA. V dropped 3 bases and J dropped 3 bases, with 10 bases sitting between them. The CDR3 loop spans 14 amino acids. CDR3 residues: CASSFGPLTDTQYF. The DNA for the CDR3 is TGTGCCAGCAGCTTTGGCCCCCTGACAGATACGCAGTATTTT.

V is TRBV25-1 and J is TRBJ2-4, with TRBD2 matching 7 bases. Trimming took 3 bases from V and 3 from J; bases not matched to a gene: 5. This CDR3 comprises 15 residues. Germline values: CDR1 MGHDK, CDR2 SYGVNS. In nucleotides, the CDR3 is TGTGCCAGCAGTGAGATGGGGGGGGTCAAAAACATTCAGTACTTC. It codes for CASSEMGGVKNIQYF.

This clonotype was seen a handful of times. The V gene is TRBV18, the J gene TRBJ2-1; possibly TRBD2 for D (6 bases). Trimming took off 3 bases at V and 0 bases at J, with 12 bases between the two ends. Per germline, CDR1 KGHSH and CDR2 LQKENI. This CDR3 is built from 16 residues. In nucleotides, the CDR3 is TGTGCCAGCTCACCCGCCGCTAGCGTCTCCTACAATGAGCAGTTCTTC. Translation gives CASSPAASVSYNEQFF.

This clonotype has more than one count but fewer than ten. The V and J genes are TRBV6-1 and TRBJ2-1; possibly TRBD1 or TRBD2 for D (5 bases each). V was clipped by 1 base and J by 15 bases, with 13 bases between them. Germline loops: CDR1 MNHNS, CDR2 SASEGT. This CDR3 comprises 12 residues. This CDR3 is CASSEDGAWGFF. DNA of the CDR3: TGTGCCAGCAGTGAAGACGGGGCGTGGGGGTTCTTC.

This clonotype was seen a handful of times. This chain uses TRBV7-2 with TRBJ2-3, with D maybe TRBD1 (6 bases). The germline gives CDR1 SGHTA, CDR2 FQGNSA. Trimming left V 3 bases short and J 11 bases short, with 12 bases between. This CDR3 spans 12 amino acids. CDR3 bases: TGTGCCAGCAGCTTTAGGTCAGGGGAGCAGTATTTT. Translating gives CASSFRSGEQYF.

This clonotype appeared a few times. This chain uses TRBV6-2 or TRBV6-3 with TRBJ2-5; TRBD2 agrees at 8 bases. This CDR3 is built from 17 residues. From germline, CDR1 is MNHEY and CDR2 SVGEGT. Trimming at V came to 2 bases and at J to 5 bases, leaving 13 bases not matched to a gene. DNA of the CDR3: TGTGCCAGCAGTTACCGACCTTGGACTAGCCTCGGGGAGACCCAGTACTTC. Residues: CASSYRPWTSLGETQYF.

The genes are TRBV6-5 and TRBJ2-5, with 7 bases that match TRBD2. The ends lost 5 bases at V and 5 bases at J; junction bases unmatched: 8. CDR1 MNHEY and CDR2 SVGAGI come from the germline V gene. The CDR3 is 14 amino acids. CDR3 loop: CASSLHEGGETQYF. For the CDR3, the DNA is TGTGCCAGCAGTCTCCATGAGGGAGGGGAGACCCAGTACTTC.

This clonotype has more than one count but fewer than ten. This chain connects TRBV6-2 or TRBV6-3 to TRBJ2-7, with no clear D. Germline values: CDR1 MNHEY, CDR2 SVGEGT. The CDR3 contains 11 residues. Trimming cost V 4 bases and J 6 bases, with 7 bases left between them. CDR3 in DNA: TGTGCCAGCAGTTGGGAATCCGAGCAGTACTTC. Its protein is CASSWESEQYF.

The chain couples TRBV11-3 to TRBJ2-5; TRBD2 might be the D (5 bases). V was shortened by 3 bases and J by 2 bases, with 13 bases between the two germline ends. This CDR3 spans 15 amino acids. The germline V gene encodes CDR1 SGHNT and CDR2 YENEEA. CDR3 DNA: TGTGCCAGCAGCTTCGGGGTCAGGCGGCAAGAGACCCAGTACTTC. Translating it yields CASSFGVRRQETQYF. Full variable domain (outside the CDR3, taken from reference TRBV11-3 and TRBJ2-5): EAGVVQSPRYKIIEKKQPVAFWCNPISGHNTLYWYLQNLGQGPELLIRYENEEAVDDSQLPKDRFSAERLKGVDSTLKIQPAELGDSAVYLCASSFGVRRQETQYFGPGTRLLVL.

V and J are TRBV5-5 and TRBJ2-4, with D perhaps matching TRBD1 or TRBD2 (6 bases each). Germline lookup yields CDR1 SGHKS and CDR2 YYEKEE (reference sequence). This CDR3 has 18 residues. V dropped 2 bases and J dropped 0 bases, with 18 bases sitting between them. Here the CDR3 reads CASSFRITGTLAKNIQYF. CDR3 DNA: TGTGCCAGCAGCTTCCGTATCACAGGGACTCTAGCCAAAAACATTCAGTACTTC.

This clonotype was observed a few times. This chain links TRBV4-2 with TRBJ1-1; D might be TRBD1 (6 bases). This CDR3 comprises 16 residues. The germline CDR1 and CDR2 sequences are LGHNA and YNFKEQ. V gave up 1 base and J gave up 5 bases, with 17 bases separating them. The CDR3 region has the DNA TGTGCCAGCAGCCAAGGGGGGGAAACAGGGCGGACTGAAGCTTTCTTT. This translates into CASSQGGETGRTEAFF.

The sample holds a few counts of this clonotype. The CDR3 coding sequence is TGCAGTGCTAGACAAACAGGGGACACTGAAGCTTTCTTT. Amino acid sequence: CSARQTGDTEAFF. This chain connects TRBV20-1 to TRBJ1-1, with 7 nucleotides matching TRBD1. This CDR3 region has 13 residues. Germline V lookup: CDR1 DFQATT, CDR2 SNEGSKA (reference sequence). The V segment lost 2 bases and the J segment 3 bases; nucleotides outside the gene matches: 3.

V is TRBV10-3 and J is TRBJ2-7; a possible D gene is TRBD2 (6 bases). There are 15 residues in the CDR3. Germline CDR1 reads ENHRY; CDR2 reads SYGVKD. The V end lost 0 bases, the J end lost 2 bases, and 11 bases lay between the germline ends. The CDR3 spells CAISESPRGTYEQYV. The CDR3 bases are TGTGCCATCAGTGAGTCACCACGGGGGACCTACGAGCAGTACGTC.